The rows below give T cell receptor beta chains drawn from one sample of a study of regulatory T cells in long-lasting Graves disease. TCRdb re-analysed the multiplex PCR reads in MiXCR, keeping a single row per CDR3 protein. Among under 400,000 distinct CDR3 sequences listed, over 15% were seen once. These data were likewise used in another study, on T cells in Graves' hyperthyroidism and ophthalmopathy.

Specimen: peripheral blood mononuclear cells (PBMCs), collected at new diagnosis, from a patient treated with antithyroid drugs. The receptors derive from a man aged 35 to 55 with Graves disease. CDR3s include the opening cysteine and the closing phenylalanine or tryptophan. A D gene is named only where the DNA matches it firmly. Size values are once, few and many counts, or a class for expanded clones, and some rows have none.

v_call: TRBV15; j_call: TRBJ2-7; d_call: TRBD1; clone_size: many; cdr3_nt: TGTGCCACCAGCAGAGATAGGGGACAGGGGGCTCGGGAGCAGTACTTC; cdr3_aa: CATSRDRGQGAREQYF
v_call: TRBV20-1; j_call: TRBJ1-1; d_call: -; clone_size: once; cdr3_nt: TGCAGTGGGGTATATCGGCGGTCAGAAGCTTTCTTT; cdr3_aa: CSGVYRRSEAFF
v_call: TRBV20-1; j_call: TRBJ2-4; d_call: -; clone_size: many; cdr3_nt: TGCAGTGCTAGCCACGGCTTAGCCAAAAACATTCAGTACTTC; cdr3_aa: CSASHGLAKNIQYF
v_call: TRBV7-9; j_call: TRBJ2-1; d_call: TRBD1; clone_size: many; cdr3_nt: TGTGCCAGCAGCTTGACAGGGCCTGAGCAGTTCTTC; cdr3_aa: CASSLTGPEQFF
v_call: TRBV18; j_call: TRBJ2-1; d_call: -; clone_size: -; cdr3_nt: TGTGCCAGCTCACCAGGAGGCCCCTGGAAGCCGTACTTC; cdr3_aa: CASSPGGPWKPYF
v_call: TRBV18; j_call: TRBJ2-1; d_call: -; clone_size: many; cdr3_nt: TGTGCCAGCTCAGATACAGTAAACAATGAGCAGTTCTTC; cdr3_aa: CASSDTVNNEQFF
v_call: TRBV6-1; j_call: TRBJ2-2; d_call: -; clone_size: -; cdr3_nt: TGTGCCAGCAGTGAAGGCAGAGTCAACACCGGGGAGCTGTTTTTT; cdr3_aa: CASSEGRVNTGELFF
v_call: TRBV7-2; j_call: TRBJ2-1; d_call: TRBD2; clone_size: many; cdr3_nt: TGTGCCAGCAGCTTTATCGGGGCTAGCGGGGGGGCCCTCTTC; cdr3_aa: CASSFIGASGGALF
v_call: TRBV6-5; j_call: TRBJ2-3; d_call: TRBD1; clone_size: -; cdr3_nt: TGTGCCAGCAGTTACTCGAGGGGACAGCGAGCGGATACGCAGTATTTT; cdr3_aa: CASSYSRGQRADTQYF
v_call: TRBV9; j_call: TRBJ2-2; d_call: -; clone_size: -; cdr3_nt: TGTGCCAGCAGCGGAACTAGAACGAACACCGGGGAGCTGTTTTTT; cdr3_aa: CASSGTRTNTGELFF
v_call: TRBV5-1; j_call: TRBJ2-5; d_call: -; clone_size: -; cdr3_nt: TGCGCCAGCAGCTTGGCGTCCGACCAAGAGACCCAGTACTTC; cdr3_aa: CASSLASDQETQYF
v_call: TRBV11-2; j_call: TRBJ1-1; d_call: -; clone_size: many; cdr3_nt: TGTGCCAGCAGCCATAGGGCCGGGGGCACTGAAGCTTTCTTT; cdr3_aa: CASSHRAGGTEAFF
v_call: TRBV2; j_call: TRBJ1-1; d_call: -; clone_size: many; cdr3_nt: TGTGCCAGCCTAAGGGCAGTTTTGAACACTGAAGCTTTCTTT; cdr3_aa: CASLRAVLNTEAFF
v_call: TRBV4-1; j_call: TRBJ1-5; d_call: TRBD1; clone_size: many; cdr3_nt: TGCGCCAGCAGCCAAGGGACAGGGGCTGGATTGGCCCAGCATTTT; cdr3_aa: CASSQGTGAGLAQHF
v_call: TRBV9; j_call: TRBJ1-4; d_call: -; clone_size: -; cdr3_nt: TGTGCCAGCAGCGTAGTAGAAAGGACCTATAATGAAAAACTGTTTTTT; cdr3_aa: CASSVVERTYNEKLFF
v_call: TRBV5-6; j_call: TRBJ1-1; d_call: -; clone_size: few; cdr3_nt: TGTGCCAGCAGCCCAGGTGGACGGGCGAACACTGAAGCTTTCTTT; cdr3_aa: CASSPGGRANTEAFF
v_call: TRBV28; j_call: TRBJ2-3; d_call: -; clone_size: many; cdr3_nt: TGTGCCAGCAGTGGCGGGACTGCTGGTAGCACAGATACGCAGTATTTT; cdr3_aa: CASSGGTAGSTDTQYF
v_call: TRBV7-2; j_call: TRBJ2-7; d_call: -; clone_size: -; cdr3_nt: TGTGCCAGCAGCCTAGCTTTCCACGAGCAGTACTTC; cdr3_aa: CASSLAFHEQYF
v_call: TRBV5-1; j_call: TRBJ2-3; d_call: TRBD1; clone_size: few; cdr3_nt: TGTGCCAGCAGCTTGGAGGGACAGGGGATGAATACGCAGTATTTT; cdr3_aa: CASSLEGQGMNTQYF
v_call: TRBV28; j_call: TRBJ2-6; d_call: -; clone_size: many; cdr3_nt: TGTGCCAGCAACAGAGCCGGAAAGTCTGGGGCCAACGTCCTGACTTTC; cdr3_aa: CASNRAGKSGANVLTF
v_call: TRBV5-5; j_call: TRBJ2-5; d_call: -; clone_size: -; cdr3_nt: TGTGCCAGCAGCGTCGGGGCAGGGCAAGAGACCCAGTACTTC; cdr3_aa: CASSVGAGQETQYF
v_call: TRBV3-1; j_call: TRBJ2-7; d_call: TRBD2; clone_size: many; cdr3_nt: TGTGCCAGCAGCCAAGCGTTTACTAGCGGGGGGTACGAGCAGTACTTC; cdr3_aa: CASSQAFTSGGYEQYF
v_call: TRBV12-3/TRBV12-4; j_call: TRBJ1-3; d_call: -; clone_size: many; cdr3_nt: TGTGCCAGCACCGAACAGCAGCCGAGCTCTGGAAACACCATATATTTT; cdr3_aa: CASTEQQPSSGNTIYF
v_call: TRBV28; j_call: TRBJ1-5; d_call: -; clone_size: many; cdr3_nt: TGTGCCAGCAGGAAGAGAGGGGATAGCAATCAGCCCCAGCATTTT; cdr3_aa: CASRKRGDSNQPQHF
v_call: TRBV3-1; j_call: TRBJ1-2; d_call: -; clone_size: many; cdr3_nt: TGTGCCAGCAGCCAAGTAGGGGATGGCTACACCTTC; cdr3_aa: CASSQVGDGYTF
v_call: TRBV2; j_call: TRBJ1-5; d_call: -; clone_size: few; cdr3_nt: TGTGCCAGCAGCGTCGGGAGCGGAAATCAGCCCCAGCATTTT; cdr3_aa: CASSVGSGNQPQHF
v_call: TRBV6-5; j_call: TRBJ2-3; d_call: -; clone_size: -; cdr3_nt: TGTGCCAGCAGTTACTCGATGTCTTATGGCACAGATACGCAGTATTTT; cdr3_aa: CASSYSMSYGTDTQYF
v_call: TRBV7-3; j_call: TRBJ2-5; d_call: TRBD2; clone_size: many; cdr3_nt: TGTGCCAGCAGCTTAACTGGTTCGGGGGGGGAAGAGACCCAGTACTTC; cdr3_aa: CASSLTGSGGEETQYF
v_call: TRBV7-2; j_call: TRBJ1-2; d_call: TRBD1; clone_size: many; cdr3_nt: TGTGCCAGCAGCTTACCAGGGGGGAGGGCTGGCTACACCTTC; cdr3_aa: CASSLPGGRAGYTF
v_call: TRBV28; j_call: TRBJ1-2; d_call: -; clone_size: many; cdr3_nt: TGTGCCAGCGCCCAAGGCCATAACTATGGCTACACCTTC; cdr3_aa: CASAQGHNYGYTF
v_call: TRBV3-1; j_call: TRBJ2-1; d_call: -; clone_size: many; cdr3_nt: TGTGCCAGCAGCCAAGATGAGGCAGGGTATTCGAACAATGAGCAGTTCTTC; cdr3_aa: CASSQDEAGYSNNEQFF
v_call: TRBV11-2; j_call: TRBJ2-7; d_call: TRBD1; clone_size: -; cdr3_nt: TGTGCCAGCAGCCTGGGGGGGACAGGGAACCACGAGCAGTACTTC; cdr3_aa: CASSLGGTGNHEQYF
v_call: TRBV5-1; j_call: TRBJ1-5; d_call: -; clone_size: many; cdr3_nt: TGTGCCAGCAGCTTAGGTGGGACCAATCAGCCCCAGCATTTT; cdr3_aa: CASSLGGTNQPQHF
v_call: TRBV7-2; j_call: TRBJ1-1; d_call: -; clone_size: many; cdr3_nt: TGTGCCAGCAGCTTACGGGCAGCGAACACTGAAGCTTTCTTT; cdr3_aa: CASSLRAANTEAFF
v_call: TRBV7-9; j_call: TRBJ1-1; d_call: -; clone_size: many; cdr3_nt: TGTGCCAGCAGCCTTCCCGGGAAGGCTGAAGCTTTCTTT; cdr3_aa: CASSLPGKAEAFF
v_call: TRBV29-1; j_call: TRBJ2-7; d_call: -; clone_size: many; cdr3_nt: TGCAGCGTTGGTTGGGGGGCCCTCAGCGAGCAGTACTTC; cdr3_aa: CSVGWGALSEQYF
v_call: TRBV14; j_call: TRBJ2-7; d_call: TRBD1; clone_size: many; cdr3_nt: TGTGCCAGCAGCCACCGGGACAGAGACCTTGAGCAGTACTTC; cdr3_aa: CASSHRDRDLEQYF
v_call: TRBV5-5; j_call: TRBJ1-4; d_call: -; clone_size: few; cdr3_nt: TGTGCCAGCAGCTTCCCTCCCACTAATGAAAAACTGTTTTTT; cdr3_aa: CASSFPPTNEKLFF
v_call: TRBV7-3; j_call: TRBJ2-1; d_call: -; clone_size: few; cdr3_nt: TGTGCCAGCAGCTTCACCGGGGGCTCCTACAATGAGCAGTTCTTC; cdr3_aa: CASSFTGGSYNEQFF
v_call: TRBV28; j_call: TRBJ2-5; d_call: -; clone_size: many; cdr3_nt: TGTGCCAGTCTCGGACAGCCGCAAGAGACCCAGTACTTC; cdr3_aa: CASLGQPQETQYF
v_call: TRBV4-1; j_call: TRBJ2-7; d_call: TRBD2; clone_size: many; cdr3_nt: TGCGCCAGCAGCCAGGGGACTAGCGGCCTCTACGAGCAGTACTTC; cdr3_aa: CASSQGTSGLYEQYF
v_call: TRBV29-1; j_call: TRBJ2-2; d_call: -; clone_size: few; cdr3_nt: TGCAGCGTTCCCAGGGCCGGGGAGCTGTTTTTT; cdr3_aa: CSVPRAGELFF
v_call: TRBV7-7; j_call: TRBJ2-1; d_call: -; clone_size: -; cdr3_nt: TGTGCTAGCAGCTTAGGACTAAACAATGAGCAGTTCTTC; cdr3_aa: CASSLGLNNEQFF
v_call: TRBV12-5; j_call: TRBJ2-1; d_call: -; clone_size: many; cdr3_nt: TGTGCTAGTGGTCCAGCGGGCGTCCCTCGGGGTGAGCAGTTCTTC; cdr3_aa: CASGPAGVPRGEQFF
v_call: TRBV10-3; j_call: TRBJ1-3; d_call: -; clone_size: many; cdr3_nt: TGTGCCATCAAGGGGGTGACTGGAAACACCATATATTTT; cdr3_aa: CAIKGVTGNTIYF
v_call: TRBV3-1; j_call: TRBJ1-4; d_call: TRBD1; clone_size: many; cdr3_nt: TGTGCCAGCAGCCGGACAGGGACTAATGAAAAACTGTTTTTT; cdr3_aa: CASSRTGTNEKLFF
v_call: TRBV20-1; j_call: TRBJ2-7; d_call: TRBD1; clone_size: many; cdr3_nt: TGCAGTGTAGGGGGCCCACCACTCTACGAGCAGTACTTC; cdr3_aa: CSVGGPPLYEQYF
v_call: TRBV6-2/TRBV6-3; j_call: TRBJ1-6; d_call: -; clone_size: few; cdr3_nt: TGTGCCAGCAGTGAAATGAGTTCCGGAGAATCACCCCTCCACTTT; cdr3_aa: CASSEMSSGESPLHF
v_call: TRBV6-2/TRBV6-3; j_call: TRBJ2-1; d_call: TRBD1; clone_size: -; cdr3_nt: TGTGCCAGCAGTGGACGACAGGGGGTCTACAATGAGCAGTTCTTC; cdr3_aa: CASSGRQGVYNEQFF